Sequencing of this T cell receptor (beta chain) was carried out in a study of radiation and T cells in renal cell carcinoma. Assay: immunoSEQ multiplex PCR; the TCRdb copy retains only in-frame clones and omits some. This table has about 23,000 clones, more than 45% appearing once. The treatment is: treatment-naive control, cytoreductive nephrectomy. V was pared by 4 bases and J by 4 bases, with 11 bases between. This CDR3 is 13 amino acids long. Germline lookup yields CDR1 SGDLS and CDR2 YYNGEE. The chain links TRBV9 to TRBJ1-2, with D hard to call. This sequence originates from a man between 35 and 55 years old with renal cell carcinoma. The sequences come from tumor tissue, collected from a patient whose treatment was nephrectomy without radiotherapy. CDR3 sequence (DNA): TGTGCCAGCAGCTCCGCCACCGTCTATGGCTACACCTTC. Translating it yields CASSSATVYGYTF.